The clone carrying this T cell receptor (beta chain) was seen only a few times. This entry belongs to a study of regulatory T cells in long-lasting Graves disease. Relying on iRepertoire HTBI primers and Arm-PCR of CDR3 regions, the team built TCR beta libraries. TCRdb called the multiplex PCR reads again in MiXCR, with one record for every CDR3 protein. The table records fewer than 450,000 distinct CDR3 sequences, under 25% of them present only once. Stated time point: persistent/refractory GD, antithyroid drugs over 5 years with positive TRAb. The TCR library was prepared using RNA isolated from PBMCs. The specimen comprised peripheral blood mononuclear cells (PBMCs), sampled when the disease was refractory, from a patient treated with antithyroid drugs. The receptor was derived from a female donor with Graves disease.

The CDR3 sequence: CSVRLGVYEQYF. The CDR3, as DNA: TGCAGCGTTCGTTTAGGGGTTTACGAGCAGTACTTC. This rearrangement joins TRBV29-1 to TRBJ2-7, with D possibly being TRBD1 (5 bases). Germline lookup yields CDR1 SQVTM and CDR2 ANQGSEA. This CDR3 has 12 amino acids. Trimming removed 5 bases from V and 4 bases from J, with 12 bases in between.